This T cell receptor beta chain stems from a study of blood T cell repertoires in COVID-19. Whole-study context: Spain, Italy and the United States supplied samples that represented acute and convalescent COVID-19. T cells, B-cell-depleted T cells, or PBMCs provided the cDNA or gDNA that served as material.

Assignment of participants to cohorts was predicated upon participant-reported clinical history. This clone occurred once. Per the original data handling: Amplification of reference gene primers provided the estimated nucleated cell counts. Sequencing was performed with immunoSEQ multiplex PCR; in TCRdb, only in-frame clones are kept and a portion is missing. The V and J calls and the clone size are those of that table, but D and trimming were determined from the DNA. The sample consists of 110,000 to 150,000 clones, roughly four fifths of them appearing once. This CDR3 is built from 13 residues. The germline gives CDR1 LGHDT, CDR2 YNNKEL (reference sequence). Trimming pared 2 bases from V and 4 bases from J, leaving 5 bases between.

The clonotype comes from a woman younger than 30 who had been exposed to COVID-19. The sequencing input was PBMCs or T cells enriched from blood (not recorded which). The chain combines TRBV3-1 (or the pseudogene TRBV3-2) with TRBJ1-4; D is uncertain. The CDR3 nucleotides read TGTGCCAGCAGCCAACGGGGTAATGAAAAACTGTTTTTT. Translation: CASSQRGNEKLFF.